Listed here are 9 T cell receptor beta chains from one sample, sequenced in a study of chemoradiotherapy in HPV16-positive cancers. Clones were sequenced by immunoSEQ multiplex PCR, and TCRdb holds only the in-frame ones, with some missing. Here the sample spans around 20,000 clones, 70% to 90% being singletons. The sample consisted of blood, taken from a patient who underwent chemoradiotherapy. These receptors came from a human donor with HPV-associated anogenital cancer.

CDR3 sequence (DNA): TGTGCCAGCAGTGAATATGGGGCCGGGGCCAACGTCCTGACTTTC. Protein sequence: CASSEYGAGANVLTF. The rearrangement links TRBV25-1 to TRBJ2-6; tentative D call: TRBD1 (5 bases). This CDR3 has 15 amino acids. The V gene lost 0 bases and the J gene lost 4 bases, with 7 bases spanning the gap. The germline CDR1 and CDR2 sequences are MGHDK and SYGVNS.

This sequence joins TRBV5-1 and TRBJ2-1, with 10 bases aligning to TRBD2. After removal of 2 bases from V and 6 bases from J, the junction contained 5 bases not matched to a gene. Germline V gene data show CDR1 as SGHRS and CDR2 as YFSETQ. The CDR3 sequence is 15 residues long. The CDR3 region is CASSFTAGGPNEQFF. As DNA, the CDR3 is TGCGCCAGCAGCTTCACAGCGGGGGGGCCCAATGAGCAGTTCTTC.

The genes are TRBV7-9 and TRBJ2-6; D uncertain. Looked up from germline, CDR1 is SEHNR and CDR2 is FQNEAQ (reference sequence). V lost 4 bases and J lost 4, with 8 bases in between. CDR3 length: 14 amino acids. In DNA form, the CDR3 reads TGTGCCAGCAGCTCCGCCGGGGGGGCCAACGTCCTGACTTTC. This encodes CASSSAGGANVLTF.

This clone has just a few counts. This chain links TRBV30 with TRBJ1-2; a weak D match, TRBD1 (5 bases). The germline CDR1 and CDR2 sequences are GTSNPN and SVGIG (reference sequence). This CDR3 spans 13 amino acids. V was pared by 7 bases and J by 5 bases, with 17 bases between. CDR3 sequence: CASSGGPRYGYTF. CDR3 DNA sequence: TGTGCCTCCTCCGGGGGACCGCGATATGGCTACACCTTC.

The chain joins TRBV7-8 to TRBJ1-2; TRBD1 might be the D (5 bases). CDR1 is SGHVS and CDR2 is FQNEAQ in the germline V gene. V lost 6 bases to trimming and J lost 3 bases, with 11 bases between them. The CDR3 runs 13 residues. In nucleotides, the CDR3 is TGTGCCAGCAGTCAGGGATATGACTATGGCTACACCTTC. Protein sequence: CASSQGYDYGYTF. Filled out from reference TRBV7-8 and TRBJ1-2, the complete variable domain reads GAGVSQSPRYKVAKRGQDVALRCDPISGHVSLFWYQQALGQGPEFLTYFQNEAQLDKSGLPSDRFFAERPEGSVSTLKIQRTQQEDSAVYLCASSQGYDYGYTFGSGTRLTVV.

This chain links TRBV29-1 with TRBJ2-5; D uncertain. The V end was cut by 2 bases, the J end by 2 bases, with 0 bases between. CDR3 size: 10 residues. Germline values: CDR1 SQVTM, CDR2 ANQGSEA. In DNA form, the CDR3 reads TGCAGCGTTGAACAAGAGACCCAGTACTTC. Encoded protein: CSVEQETQYF.

This clone was picked up one time. This chain joins TRBV7-9 and TRBJ2-1; 9 positions match TRBD1. The CDR3 has 15 amino acids. The V and J ends lost 6 bases and 3 bases, in that order; junction bases with no gene match: 6. The germline CDR1 and CDR2 sequences are SEHNR and FQNEAQ (reference sequence). As DNA, the CDR3 is TGTGCCAGCAGAGGATGGACAGGGGACTACAATGAGCAGTTCTTC. Translation: CASRGWTGDYNEQFF. Full variable domain (outside the CDR3, taken from reference TRBV7-9 and TRBJ2-1): DTGVSQNPRHKITKRGQNVTFRCDPISEHNRLYWYRQTLGQGPEFLTYFQNEAQLEKSRLLSDRFSAERPKGSFSTLEIQRTEQGDSAMYLCASRGWTGDYNEQFFGPGTRLTVL.

The chain recombines TRBV18 with TRBJ2-1; D unresolved. Germline V gene sequence: CDR1 KGHSH, CDR2 LQKENI. The CDR3 is 15 residues long. The V end lost 7 bases, the J end lost 0 bases, and 13 bases lay between the germline ends. The CDR3, as DNA: TGTGCCAGCTTACTGGACGATAACTCCTACAATGAGCAGTTCTTC. Protein: CASLLDDNSYNEQFF.

This chain links TRBV9 with TRBJ2-2; 12 bases align to TRBD2. The trim removed 1 base at V and 0 bases at J, leaving 4 bases unmatched. The CDR3 loop spans 18 amino acids. Germline-derived CDR1 and CDR2 are SGDLS and YYNGEE. CDR3 nucleotide sequence: TGTGCCAGCAGCGTATCTAGCGGGGGGGCCCCGAACACCGGGGAGCTGTTTTTT. The encoded protein is CASSVSSGGAPNTGELFF.